This TCR beta chain was identified in a study of blood T cell repertoires in COVID-19 (TCRdb year 2020). With regard to the full study: The collaborator samples originated in the United States, Italy and Spain and spanned the acute and convalescent phases of COVID-19. The material from the prospective study consisted of cDNA or gDNA derived from T cells, B-cell-depleted T cells, or PBMCs. Subjects who had been exposed to COVID-19, were actively infected with it, or had recovered from it provided the deeply sampled blood TCRbeta repertoires that made up the dataset. A freely available public database, intended as a resource for researchers studying the immune response to SARS-CoV-2, is where the repertoires were released. The samples were drawn from the first 160 participants of the ongoing ImmuneRACE study and from 950 to 1,500 subjects provided by 6 global collaborators. The sample metadata nearly always contained a de-identified subject ID, COVID-19 status, age in years and sex. HLA class I and class II types, where available, came from metadata supplied by the sample provider rather than from assay-based typing. Broad study findings and their caveats: The quantity of clinical and demographic metadata differed by source and by participant and was supplied without curation.

To note about this clone: The antigen it binds to is not known. Base qualities were left out, and no much larger clone turns up one base away.

Per the germline V gene, SGHTA is the CDR1 and FQGTGA is the CDR2. The junction shows trimming of 5 bases on V and 5 bases on J, and the gene matches do not reach 7 bases of it. The CDR3, cysteine through phenylalanine, is 14 amino acids long. The retained sequence is limited to the CDR3, 42 bases, with the frame set at the first base. Collaborating institutions collected whole blood in K2EDTA tubes following their own protocols. For TCRbeta analysis, collaborators shipped samples in one of three forms: frozen whole blood, isolated PBMCs, or DNA extracted from either of those sample types. TCRbeta CDR3 regions were amplified from genomic DNA using the immunoSEQ Assay, a bias-controlled multiplex PCR. The original methods were these. The number of nucleated cells in each sample was estimated from the amplification of reference gene primers within the assay. Sequence reads were collapsed and filtered to measure the absolute abundance of every unique TCRbeta CDR3 rearrangement. For each sample, productive Simpson clonality was calculated as the square root of Simpson's diversity index across productive rearrangements. TCRdb limited this immuneACCESS table to in-frame rearrangements with V and J called. A share of clones is missing; checked studies link under half to unresolved V genes, and the rest is unexplained. V and J calls and clone size are given by that table; D and trimming were obtained from the DNA. The sample table records 250,000 to 300,000 clones; 70% to 90% of these occur just once. Together, the top ten hold about 3% of the sample.

The sequence links TRBV7-3 to TRBJ1-2, with 8 central nucleotides matching TRBD1. Sequenced material: peripheral blood. This TCR came from a woman aged 25 to 39 with active or convalescent COVID-19. For the CDR3, the sequence is CASSPGQGTYGYTF. The nucleotides read TGTGCCAGCAGCCCCGGACAGGGCACATATGGCTACACCTTC.